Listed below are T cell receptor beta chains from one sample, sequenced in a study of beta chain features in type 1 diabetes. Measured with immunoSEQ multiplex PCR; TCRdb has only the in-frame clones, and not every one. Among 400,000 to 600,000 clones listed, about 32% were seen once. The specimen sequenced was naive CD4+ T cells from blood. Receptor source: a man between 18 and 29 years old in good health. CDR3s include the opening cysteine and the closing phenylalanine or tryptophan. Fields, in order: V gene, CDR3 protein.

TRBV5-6	CASSLRPHQPQHF
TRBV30	CAWRGTTSLNEQFF
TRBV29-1	CSVETGTGLTGELFF
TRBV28	CASKHRGHFYNEQFF
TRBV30	CAWSVGVGHWNSNQPQHF
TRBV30	CAWSVRENIQYF
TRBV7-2	CASSLTEQFF
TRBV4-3	CASSQEGGGSGANVLTF
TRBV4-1	CASSSPGKGAYEQYF
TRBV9	CASSPRGDTQYF
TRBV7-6	CASSARDASSYNEQFF
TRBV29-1	CSVVKGKAYEQYF
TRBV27	CASSQTERPYGYTF
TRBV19	CASSQNEANYGYTF
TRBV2	CASRDRSDYGYTF
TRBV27	CASSLLDRAYNEQFF
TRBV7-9	CASSPPGLPRGEQYF
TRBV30	CAWSEGLTAIGEKLFF
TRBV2	CASRSDSATEAFF
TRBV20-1	CSARFWVEQFF
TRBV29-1	CSAFAGGSGEKLFF
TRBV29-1	CSVEPPSRAYGYTF
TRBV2	CASKFQETQYF
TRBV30	CASGRITDTQYF
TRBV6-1	CASRSGTSGTDTQYF
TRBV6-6	CASSYSVYEQYF
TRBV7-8	CASSIQVAGEQFF
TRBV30	CAWSVRLGTDTQYF
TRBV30	CARAGGSNTEAFF
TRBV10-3	CAISAGSGVAGELFF